The clone carrying this TCR beta chain has just a few counts. The study ran its PCR with 60 Vbeta and 13 Jbeta primers. The method was immunoSEQ multiplex PCR; TCRdb's version includes in-frame clones alone and lacks a portion of them. The table shows some 200,000 clones, with approximately 70% occurring only once. These data come from a study of cytomegalovirus exposure and HLA in healthy donors. Losses at the gene ends were 0 bases for V and 7 bases for J; bases not matched to a gene: 1. CDR3 length: 16 residues. Germline V gene data show CDR1 as MRHNA and CDR2 as SNTAGT. This chain uses TRBV6-4 with TRBJ1-6, with 12 nucleotides matching TRBD1. Sequences were obtained from PBMCs. The receptor was derived from a middle-aged man in good health and CMV-seropositive. This CDR3 is CASSDSGQGANSPLHF. DNA for the CDR3: TGTGCCAGCAGTGACTCGGGACAGGGGGCGAATTCACCCCTCCACTTT.